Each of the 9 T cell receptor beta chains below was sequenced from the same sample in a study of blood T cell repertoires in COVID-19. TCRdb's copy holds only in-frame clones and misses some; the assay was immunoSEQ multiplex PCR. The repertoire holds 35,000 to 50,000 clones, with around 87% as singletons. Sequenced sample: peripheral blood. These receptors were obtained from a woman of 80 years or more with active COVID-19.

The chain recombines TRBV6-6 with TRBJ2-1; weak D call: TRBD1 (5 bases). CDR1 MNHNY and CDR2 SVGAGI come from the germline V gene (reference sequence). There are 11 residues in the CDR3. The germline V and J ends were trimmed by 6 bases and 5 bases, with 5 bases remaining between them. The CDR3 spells CASRDNNEQFF. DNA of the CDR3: TGTGCCAGCAGGGACAACAATGAGCAGTTCTTC.

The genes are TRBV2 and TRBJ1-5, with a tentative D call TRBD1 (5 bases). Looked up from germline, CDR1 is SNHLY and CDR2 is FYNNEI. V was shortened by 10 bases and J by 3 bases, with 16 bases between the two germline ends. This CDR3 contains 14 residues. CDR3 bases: TGTGCCAACCTTAGGGGTGCTAACAATCAGCCCCAGCATTTT. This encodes CANLRGANNQPQHF.

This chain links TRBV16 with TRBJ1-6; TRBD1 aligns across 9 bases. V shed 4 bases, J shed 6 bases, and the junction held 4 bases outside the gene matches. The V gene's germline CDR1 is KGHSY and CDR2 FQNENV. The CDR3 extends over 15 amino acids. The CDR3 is CASSPRDRVNSPLHF. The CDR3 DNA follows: TGTGCCAGCAGCCCCCGGGACAGGGTTAATTCACCCCTCCACTTT.

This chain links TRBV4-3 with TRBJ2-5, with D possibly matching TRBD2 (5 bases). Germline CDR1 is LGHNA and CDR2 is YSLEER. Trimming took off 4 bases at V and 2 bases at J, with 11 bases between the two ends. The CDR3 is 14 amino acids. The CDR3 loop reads CASSLGLTQETQYF. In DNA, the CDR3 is TGCGCCAGCAGCCTCGGACTGACACAAGAGACCCAGTACTTC.

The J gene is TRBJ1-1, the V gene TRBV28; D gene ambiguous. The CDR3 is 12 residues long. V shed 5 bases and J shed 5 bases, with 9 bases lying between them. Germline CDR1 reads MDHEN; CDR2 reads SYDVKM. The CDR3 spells CASSLPRTEAFF. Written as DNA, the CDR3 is TGTGCCAGCAGTCTTCCCAGGACTGAAGCTTTCTTT.

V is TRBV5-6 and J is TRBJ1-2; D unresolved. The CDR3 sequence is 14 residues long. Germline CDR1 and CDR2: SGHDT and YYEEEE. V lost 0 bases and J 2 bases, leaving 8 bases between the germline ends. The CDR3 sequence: CASSLVGRNYGYTF. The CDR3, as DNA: TGTGCCAGCAGCTTGGTGGGCAGGAACTATGGCTACACCTTC.

The CDR3: CASSPGTGGETQYF. The DNA of the CDR3 is TGTGCCAGCAGCCCCGGTACAGGTGGGGAGACCCAGTACTTC. The rearrangement uses TRBV7-6 and TRBJ2-5, with D possibly being TRBD1 (5 bases). V was cut by 5 bases and J by 5 bases, with 15 bases left in between. The CDR3 extends over 14 amino acids. The germline gives CDR1 SGHVS, CDR2 FNYEAQ.

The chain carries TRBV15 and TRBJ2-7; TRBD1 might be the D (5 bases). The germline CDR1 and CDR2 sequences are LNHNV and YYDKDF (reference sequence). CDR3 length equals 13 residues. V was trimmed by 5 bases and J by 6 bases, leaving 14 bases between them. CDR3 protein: CATSGSKGPEQYF. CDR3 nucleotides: TGTGCCACCAGCGGATCGAAGGGGCCCGAGCAGTACTTC.

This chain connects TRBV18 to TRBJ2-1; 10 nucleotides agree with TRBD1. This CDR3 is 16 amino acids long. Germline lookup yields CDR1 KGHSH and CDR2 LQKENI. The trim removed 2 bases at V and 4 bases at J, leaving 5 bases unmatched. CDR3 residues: CASSPLGQGFYNEQFF. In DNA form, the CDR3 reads TGTGCCAGCTCACCATTGGGACAGGGGTTTTACAATGAGCAGTTCTTC.